Sequencing of this TCR beta chain was carried out in a study of cytomegalovirus exposure and HLA in healthy donors. General study points: In a later analysis, HLA-associated beta chains showed higher expansion and lower generation probabilities than comparable chains.

With 60 Vbeta and 13 Jbeta primers, the PCR was carried out. Using immunoSEQ multiplex PCR, the repertoire was profiled, and TCRdb retains in-frame clones only, with some absent. This sample carries about 110,000 clones, 80% to 85% of them seen once, and the ten largest clones take approximately 7.2%. The CDR3 runs 14 residues. Germline-derived CDR1 and CDR2 are SNHLY and FYNNEI. V was trimmed by 4 bases and J by 6 bases, leaving 15 bases between them. Details on this clone: Antigen unknown.

The receptor's source is a man aged 25 to 45 in good health and CMV-seropositive. The chain carries TRBV2 and TRBJ1-1, with D perhaps TRBD1 (5 bases). Source material: PBMCs. CDR3 in amino acids: CASSVEGGTAEAFF. CDR3 in DNA: TGTGCCAGCAGTGTGGAAGGAGGGACGGCTGAAGCTTTCTTT.